Detailed here is one TCR beta chain. The data were taken from a study of blood T cells in healthy people across ages. Germline V CDR1 and CDR2: SGHRS, YFSETQ. V lost 5 bases and J lost 3, with 16 bases in between. The CDR3 is 15 amino acids. Primed by a sample-barcoded 5' primer and a J-beta primer mix, a second PCR proceeded for about 7 to 11 cycles. A single record per CDR3 protein comes from TCRdb applying MiXCR to the 5' RACE reads. The profile shows about 1.5 million distinct CDR3 sequences, around two fifths of them singletons. The receptor comes from a woman aged 18-29 years in good health. The specimen was blood. The chain couples TRBV5-1 to TRBJ2-3; the D gene could be TRBD1 or TRBD2 (5 bases each). The CDR3 protein is CASSDEGEMTDTQYF. The DNA for the CDR3 is TGCGCCAGCAGTGATGAAGGGGAGATGACAGATACGCAGTATTTT.